This T cell receptor (beta chain) was retrieved from a study of neurological immune-mediated disorders. Study-level findings and limits: The absence of shared CDR3 amino acid sequences among expanded clones across subjects suggests private repertoires in all groups. Whereas HTLV-1-associated myelopathy showed the most TCR clonal expansion, multiple sclerosis showed the least, with levels below those of healthy controls.

Stated time point: longitudinal time-point 2. Where libraries were unsorted, they were derived from 2 million PBMCs stored at -80 degrees C. Germline loops: CDR1 LGHNA, CDR2 YSLEER. The V gene lost 4 bases and the J gene lost 0 bases, with 10 bases spanning the gap. The CDR3 totals 14 residues. The cDNA came from 5'RACE, which used 10-nucleotide random UMIs. In TCRdb, the 5' RACE reads were re-called with MiXCR into one record per CDR3 protein. The sample has some 50,000 distinct CDR3 sequences, about an eighth seen once. This clonotype was recorded at least ten times. What it recognizes is unknown. The sequence was obtained from a male donor with HTLV-1-associated myelopathy (HAM/TSP). V is TRBV4-3 and J is TRBJ2-7; D gene uncertain. The sequenced material came from PBMCs. The CDR3 region is CASSLNSYSYEQYF. The CDR3 nucleotides read TGCGCCAGCAGCCTCAACTCTTACTCCTACGAGCAGTACTTC.